This paragraph reports one TCR beta chain. These data belong to a study of blood T cell repertoires in COVID-19. Turning to the study itself: Spain, Italy and the United States supplied samples that represented acute and convalescent COVID-19. T cells, B-cell-depleted T cells, or PBMCs provided the cDNA or gDNA that served as material.

A Seattle source enrolled patients during active infection and followed them longitudinally. Per the original data handling: Estimates of nucleated cell counts were drawn from the amplification of reference gene primers. The repertoire was sequenced with immunoSEQ multiplex PCR; TCRdb's copy has only in-frame clones and lacks some. That table furnishes V, J and clone size, whereas the DNA furnished D and trimming. The sample has approximately 200,000 clones; 81% are singletons. V lost 8 bases, J lost 4 bases, and 6 bases stayed unmatched. There are 13 residues in the CDR3. The germline V gene has CDR1 LNHDA and CDR2 SQIVND (reference sequence).

The sequence was collected from a woman over 75 with COVID-19, enrolled during active disease. The sequenced sample was peripheral blood. The V call is TRBV19, the J call TRBJ1-2; 8 bases are a match to TRBD1. The CDR3 region is CASRTGSSYGYTF. In DNA, the CDR3 is TGTGCCAGTCGGACAGGGAGTTCCTATGGCTACACCTTC.